This T cell receptor beta chain originates from a study of blood T cell repertoires in COVID-19. About the study: The United States, Italy and Spain provided the acute and convalescent COVID-19 samples. Sample material is recorded as cDNA or gDNA derived from T cells, B-cell-depleted T cells, or PBMCs.

Methods used by the authors: Reference gene primers were amplified, and this amplification served to estimate nucleated cell counts. Assay: immunoSEQ multiplex PCR; the TCRdb copy retains only in-frame clones and omits some. From that table come the V and J calls and clone size; the DNA was used to work out D and trimming. The data show under 250,000 clones, with approximately 81% seen just once and roughly 5% held by the top ten. Germline V CDR1 and CDR2: SNHLY, FYNNEI. V lost 4 bases and J lost 0, with 13 bases in between. The CDR3 loop spans 16 amino acids. This TCR was recovered from a woman in her fifties or sixties who had recovered from COVID-19. What was sequenced was peripheral blood. The J gene is TRBJ1-3, the V gene TRBV2; the D is unclear. Here the CDR3 DNA reads TGTGCCAGCAGTGCCGGGGAGGGTCTCTCTGGAAACACCATATATTTT. Residues: CASSAGEGLSGNTIYF.